This T cell receptor (beta chain) was captured by sequencing in a study of Graves' ophthalmopathy and Graves' hyperthyroidism. General observations from the study: The model reached around 70% sensitivity and roughly 76% specificity for predicting ophthalmopathy progression.

The CDR3 sequence is 15 residues long. Germline-derived CDR1 and CDR2 are SGHVS and FQNEAQ. This clonotype was recorded only once. Antigen unknown. A much more abundant neighbour one base away suggests this may be a read error. The TCR beta CDR3 regions underwent amplification from RNA transcripts. The authors performed first-round RT-PCR with HTBI primers and then a second-round multiplex PCR. Using its own MiXCR run on the multiplex PCR reads, TCRdb lists one record per CDR3 protein. The sample contains about 740,000 distinct CDR3 sequences, 40% of which appear only once. Excluded: other autoimmune disease, uncontrolled infection, pregnancy or lactation.

Sequencing input: peripheral blood. This TCR was sampled from an adult man with Graves' ophthalmopathy. This rearrangement joins TRBV7-8 to TRBJ1-5; the match to TRBD1 covers 8 bases. CDR3 in DNA: TGTGCCCGCAGCTTAATGACAGGGGGCAATCAGCCCCAGCATTTT. It is translated as CARSLMTGGNQPQHF. The complete variable domain, with remaining parts taken from reference TRBV7-8 and TRBJ1-5, reads GAGVSQSPRYKVAKRGQDVALRCDPISGHVSLFWYQQALGQGPEFLTYFQNEAQLDKSGLPSDRFFAERPEGSVSTLKIQRTQQEDSAVYLCARSLMTGGNQPQHFGDGTRLSIL.